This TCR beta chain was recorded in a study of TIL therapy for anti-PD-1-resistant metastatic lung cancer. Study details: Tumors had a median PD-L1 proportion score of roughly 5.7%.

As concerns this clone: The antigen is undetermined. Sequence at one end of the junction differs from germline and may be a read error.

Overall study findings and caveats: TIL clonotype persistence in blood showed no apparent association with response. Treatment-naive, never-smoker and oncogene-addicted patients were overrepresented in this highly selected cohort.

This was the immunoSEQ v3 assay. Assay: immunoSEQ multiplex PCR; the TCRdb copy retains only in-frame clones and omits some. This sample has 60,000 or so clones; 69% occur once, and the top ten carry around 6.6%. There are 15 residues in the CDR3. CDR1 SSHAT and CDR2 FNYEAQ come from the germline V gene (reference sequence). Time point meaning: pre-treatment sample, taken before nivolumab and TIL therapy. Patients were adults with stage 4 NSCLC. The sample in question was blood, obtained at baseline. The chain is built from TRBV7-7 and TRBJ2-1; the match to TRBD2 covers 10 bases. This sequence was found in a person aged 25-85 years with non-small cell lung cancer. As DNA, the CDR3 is TGTGCTAGCAGCTTAAGCGGGAGGGCCGGTAATGAGCAGTTCTTC. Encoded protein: CASSLSGRAGNEQFF.